One TCR beta chain is described in this entry. Sequenced by immunoSEQ multiplex PCR; TCRdb stores in-frame clones only, minus some. The sample has tens of thousands of clones; more than 80% are singletons. This entry comes from a study of OX40 agonist ivuxolimab in advanced cancers. This clonotype was obtained from an adult with an advanced solid tumor such as melanoma, head and neck, liver or kidney cancer. The sample was CD4+ or CD8+ T cells sorted from blood, taken in a trial of the OX40 agonist ivuxolimab.

The CDR3, as DNA: TGTGCCAGCAGCCTACGCCCGGGACAGGGTACGAACACCGGGGAGCTGTTTTTT. It encodes CASSLRPGQGTNTGELFF. This sequence joins TRBV14 and TRBJ2-2; the match to TRBD1 covers 9 bases. There are 18 residues in the CDR3. V dropped 4 bases and J dropped 0; count of bases not matched to a gene: 9. CDR1 and CDR2 (germline): SGHDN, FVKESK.